These T cell receptor beta chains were read from a single sample in a study of T cells after yellow fever vaccination. TCRdb called the 5' RACE reads again in MiXCR, with one record for every CDR3 protein. The profile shows under 550,000 distinct CDR3 sequences, 20% to 25% of them singletons. The sample here was PBMCs, taken about 21 days after the first yellow fever vaccination. These receptor sequences come from a man aged 18 to 30 who received the YFV17D yellow fever vaccine. Both conserved end residues are part of each CDR3. D genes are given only for firm matches. Only part of the rows carry a size: once, few, many, or a class if the clone is expanded.

abundance: -
j_gene: TRBJ2-5
v_gene: TRBV20-1
d_gene: TRBD2
CDR3aa: CSALGLAGGQETQYF
CDR3nt: TGCAGTGCTCTCGGACTAGCGGGGGGCCAAGAGACCCAGTACTTC

abundance: few
j_gene: TRBJ2-3
v_gene: TRBV3-1
d_gene: -
CDR3aa: CASSHPGVPDTQYF
CDR3nt: TGTGCCAGCAGCCACCCTGGAGTGCCAGATACGCAGTATTTT

abundance: many
j_gene: TRBJ2-5
v_gene: TRBV27
d_gene: TRBD1
CDR3aa: CASSSGQGSAETQYF
CDR3nt: TGTGCCAGCAGTTCGGGACAGGGGTCCGCGGAGACCCAGTACTTC

abundance: -
j_gene: TRBJ2-1
v_gene: TRBV30
d_gene: -
CDR3aa: CAGQRAKGGDNEQFF
CDR3nt: TGTGCCGGGCAAAGGGCGAAAGGAGGGGACAATGAGCAGTTCTTC

abundance: -
j_gene: TRBJ1-5
v_gene: TRBV12-3/TRBV12-4
d_gene: -
CDR3aa: CASSPTNPSQPQHF
CDR3nt: TGTGCCAGCAGTCCCACGAACCCAAGTCAGCCCCAGCATTTT

abundance: -
j_gene: TRBJ2-3
v_gene: TRBV5-1
d_gene: TRBD1
CDR3aa: CASSLMGQGADTQYF
CDR3nt: TGCGCCAGCAGCTTGATGGGACAGGGGGCAGATACGCAGTATTTT

abundance: few
j_gene: TRBJ1-4
v_gene: TRBV20-1
d_gene: -
CDR3aa: CSARGGGEKLFF
CDR3nt: TGCAGTGCTAGGGGCGGCGGTGAAAAACTGTTTTTT

abundance: few
j_gene: TRBJ2-7
v_gene: TRBV5-5
d_gene: -
CDR3aa: CASSLGWSISSYEQYF
CDR3nt: TGTGCCAGCAGCTTGGGGTGGAGCATTAGCTCCTACGAGCAGTACTTC

abundance: few
j_gene: TRBJ2-6
v_gene: TRBV20-1
d_gene: -
CDR3aa: CSAWTPAANVLTF
CDR3nt: TGCAGTGCTTGGACCCCCGCGGCCAACGTCCTGACTTTC

abundance: -
j_gene: TRBJ2-7
v_gene: TRBV6-2/TRBV6-3
d_gene: -
CDR3aa: CASSSPGGLSYEQYF
CDR3nt: TGTGCCAGCAGTTCTCCCGGGGGTCTCTCCTACGAGCAGTACTTC

abundance: many
j_gene: TRBJ2-5
v_gene: TRBV5-1
d_gene: -
CDR3aa: CASSLQGAETQYF
CDR3nt: TGTGCCAGCTCACTACAGGGTGCAGAGACCCAGTACTTC

abundance: few
j_gene: TRBJ2-3
v_gene: TRBV6-2/TRBV6-3
d_gene: TRBD1
CDR3aa: CASSYDETGTESTDTQYF
CDR3nt: TGTGCCAGCAGTTATGACGAAACCGGGACAGAAAGCACAGATACGCAGTATTTT

abundance: few
j_gene: TRBJ1-6
v_gene: TRBV4-2
d_gene: -
CDR3aa: CASSQDIRQEYNSPLHF
CDR3nt: TGTGCCAGCAGCCAAGATATCAGGCAGGAATATAATTCACCCCTCCACTTT

abundance: -
j_gene: TRBJ2-7
v_gene: TRBV11-2
d_gene: -
CDR3aa: CASSYTPTGRFYEQYF
CDR3nt: TGTGCCAGCAGCTACACCCCGACAGGTCGTTTCTACGAGCAGTACTTC

abundance: -
j_gene: TRBJ2-5
v_gene: TRBV18
d_gene: TRBD2
CDR3aa: CASSPPAPLAEEETQYF
CDR3nt: TGTGCCAGCTCACCACCGGCCCCACTAGCGGAGGAAGAGACCCAGTACTTC

abundance: few
j_gene: TRBJ2-3
v_gene: TRBV24-1
d_gene: TRBD1
CDR3aa: CATSDPTGDDTQYF
CDR3nt: TGTGCCACCAGTGACCCGACAGGGGATGATACGCAGTATTTT

abundance: -
j_gene: TRBJ2-7
v_gene: TRBV6-2/TRBV6-3
d_gene: TRBD1
CDR3aa: CASSWGLGTGRSYEQYF
CDR3nt: TGTGCCAGCAGTTGGGGGCTCGGGACAGGGAGGTCCTACGAGCAGTACTTC

abundance: many
j_gene: TRBJ2-3
v_gene: TRBV12-3/TRBV12-4
d_gene: -
CDR3aa: CASSFRWGSTDTQYF
CDR3nt: TGTGCCAGCAGTTTCCGTTGGGGCAGCACAGATACGCAGTATTTT

abundance: -
j_gene: TRBJ2-1
v_gene: TRBV13
d_gene: TRBD2
CDR3aa: CASSLGGAANNEQFF
CDR3nt: TGTGCCAGCAGCCTCGGGGGGGCCGCCAACAATGAGCAGTTCTTC

abundance: few
j_gene: TRBJ2-2
v_gene: TRBV27
d_gene: TRBD2
CDR3aa: CASRAGDTGELFF
CDR3nt: TGTGCCAGCAGAGCGGGGGACACCGGGGAGCTGTTTTTT

abundance: few
j_gene: TRBJ1-4
v_gene: TRBV18
d_gene: -
CDR3aa: CASSPGGEGLRAVF
CDR3nt: TGTGCCAGCTCACCCGGGGGTGAGGGACTCAGAGCCGTTTTT

abundance: -
j_gene: TRBJ2-5
v_gene: TRBV6-1
d_gene: -
CDR3aa: CAIRKDSLPGTQYF
CDR3nt: TGTGCCATCAGGAAAGACAGTCTCCCAGGGACCCAGTACTTC